This TCR beta chain was profiled in a study of blood T cell repertoires in COVID-19. Study as a whole: Material from acute and convalescent COVID-19 was sourced from the United States, Italy and Spain. PBMCs, B-cell-depleted T cells, or T cells provided the cDNA or gDNA that made up the material.

Original handling: Counts of nucleated cells, estimated from reference gene primer amplification, were obtained. Sequencing was performed with immunoSEQ multiplex PCR; in TCRdb, only in-frame clones are kept and a portion is missing. Clone size and the V and J calls come from that table; the DNA yielded D and trimming. The sample records about 70,000 clones, over 70% being singletons. In its sample, this clone was seen once. The CDR3 runs to 16 residues. V gave up 3 bases and J gave up 10 bases; unmatched junction bases: 13. The germline V gene has CDR1 SGHNT and CDR2 YYREEE (reference sequence). The chain is built from TRBV5-4 and TRBJ2-1; 10 positions agree with TRBD2. Sequencing used peripheral blood. This sequence was found in a man aged 70-80 years who had recovered from COVID-19. The chain's CDR3 is CASSSAASGGPREQFF. CDR3 DNA sequence: TGTGCCAGCAGCTCAGCGGCTAGCGGGGGACCTAGGGAGCAGTTCTTC.